The rows below give T cell receptor beta chains drawn from one sample of a study of cytomegalovirus exposure and HLA in healthy donors. Clones were sequenced by immunoSEQ multiplex PCR, and TCRdb holds only the in-frame ones, with some missing. The profile shows some 190,000 clones, 85% of them singletons. The sequenced material came from PBMCs. All receptors come from a boy under 10 years old in good health and CMV-seronegative. Each CDR3 is given with its conserved first and last residue. D genes are given only for firm matches. Only some rows state a clone size, as once, few, many or a class for expanded clones.

v_gene,d_gene,j_gene,abundance,CDR3nt,CDR3aa
TRBV7-2,-,TRBJ1-6,few,TGTGCCAGCAGCCGCTATAATTCACCCCTCCACTTT,CASSRYNSPLHF
TRBV25-1,TRBD1,TRBJ1-2,-,TGTGCCAGCAGTGAGGGACAGGGGGCAGGCTATGGCTACACCTTC,CASSEGQGAGYGYTF
TRBV27,-,TRBJ2-7,-,TGTGCCAGCAGTCCCACGAGTCAGGGGAGCTCCTACGAGCAGTACTTC,CASSPTSQGSSYEQYF
TRBV6-1,-,TRBJ2-7,-,TGTGCCAGCAGTGAAGGAGGCAGGGGCCACGAGCAGTACTTC,CASSEGGRGHEQYF
TRBV9,TRBD2,TRBJ2-1,-,TGTGCCAGCAGCGTTGAGGGACTAGCGGGAGGAAGGAATGAGCAGTTCTTC,CASSVEGLAGGRNEQFF
TRBV5-1,TRBD2,TRBJ2-5,-,TGCGCCAGCAGCACCTTGGCGGGAGTACAAGAGACCCAGTACTTC,CASSTLAGVQETQYF
TRBV7-6,-,TRBJ2-2,-,TGTGCCAGCAGCTCCTTCGAGTCTGACACCGGGGAGCTGTTTTTT,CASSSFESDTGELFF
TRBV6-5,TRBD1,TRBJ1-4,-,TGTGCCAGCAGCGACAGGGGAGGGACAAAACTGTTTTTT,CASSDRGGTKLFF
TRBV27,TRBD2,TRBJ2-1,once,TGTGCCAGCAGTACCGGGACTATTCGCAATGAGCAGTTCTTC,CASSTGTIRNEQFF
TRBV6-4,TRBD2,TRBJ2-3,-,TGTGCCAGCAGTGTGGTAGCGGGAGGTGGCGCAGATACGCAGTATTTT,CASSVVAGGGADTQYF
TRBV29-1,-,TRBJ2-7,-,TGCAGCGTTGACGCGGGACAGAACTACGAGCAGTACTTC,CSVDAGQNYEQYF
TRBV28,-,TRBJ1-5,once,TGTGCTAGCAGTTTTCTTTCTTGGGGGGAGAGCAATCAGCCCCAGCATTTT,CASSFLSWGESNQPQHF
TRBV28,-,TRBJ2-3,-,TGTGCCAGCGGGGGAGGCGGAAGCACAGATACGCAGTATTTT,CASGGGGSTDTQYF
TRBV21-1,-,TRBJ2-2,once,TGTGCCAGCAAGCGGGAACCGGGACGGGTCCAGACCTTGCCCGCGAACACCGGGGAGCTGTTTTTT,CASKREPGRVQTLPANTGELFF
TRBV27,-,TRBJ2-5,-,TGTGCCAGCAGTTTATTGAGGGGGACTAAGAAAGAGACCCAGTACTTC,CASSLLRGTKKETQYF
TRBV7-2,TRBD1,TRBJ1-2,-,TGTGCCAGCAGCTTTGGGACAGGGGTCGGCTACACCTTC,CASSFGTGVGYTF
TRBV10-2,TRBD1,TRBJ1-1,-,TGCGCCAGCAGCCTCGGACAGGGGGAAGCTTTCTTT,CASSLGQGEAFF
TRBV5-1,-,TRBJ2-5,once,TGCGCCAGCAGTTTGGACAGAAAGGAGACCCAGTACTTC,CASSLDRKETQYF
TRBV27,-,TRBJ1-1,-,TGTGCCAGCAGTTCCGTCCTGAACACTGAAGCTTTCTTT,CASSSVLNTEAFF
TRBV19,TRBD2,TRBJ2-1,once,TGTGCCAGTAGTATGGGACTAGCGGGAGGTTCCTCCTACAATGAGCAGTTCTTC,CASSMGLAGGSSYNEQFF
TRBV15,-,TRBJ1-5,-,TGTGCCACCAGCAGCAGAGGTAGCAATCAGCCCCAGCATTTT,CATSSRGSNQPQHF
TRBV14,-,TRBJ2-1,-,TGTGCCAGCAGCCGTACCTCGGCTAGTGTGTTATTCTTC,CASSRTSASVLFF
TRBV6-4,TRBD2,TRBJ2-3,few,TGTGCCAGCAGCCCGGAGCGGGGGAGCACAGATACGCAGTATTTT,CASSPERGSTDTQYF
TRBV25-1,-,TRBJ1-1,once,TGTGCCAGCAGTGAACCCCCAGGGAACACTGAAGCTTTCTTT,CASSEPPGNTEAFF
TRBV7-9,-,TRBJ1-2,-,TGTGCCAGCAGCTTAGTGACCGACAGCTATGGCTACACCTTC,CASSLVTDSYGYTF
TRBV7-8,TRBD1,TRBJ2-1,-,TGTGCCAGCAGCTTAGGGACAGGACCATACAATGAGCAGTTCTTC,CASSLGTGPYNEQFF
TRBV7-9,TRBD1,TRBJ1-2,once,TGTGCCAGCAGCTTAGGGACAGGTTATGGCTACACCTTC,CASSLGTGYGYTF
TRBV5-6,-,TRBJ1-2,-,TGTGCCAGCAGCTTGGATAATGGCCAGGGGCCCCTAGCAAGGGGCTACACCTTC,CASSLDNGQGPLARGYTF
TRBV27,-,TRBJ1-5,-,TGTGCCAGCAGTCGGAGTTGGAGTCAGCCCCAGCATTTT,CASSRSWSQPQHF